Reported below is one TCR beta chain. This entry is derived from a study of shared clonotypes between healthy human individuals. Profiling relied on immunoSEQ multiplex PCR, and the TCRdb table lists in-frame clones only, not all of them. The sample holds over 2 million clones; about 94% are singletons and the top ten take 0.9% to 1.3%. The V gene's germline CDR1 is MNHGY and CDR2 SAAAGT. The CDR3 consists of 14 residues. Germline trimming cut 7 bases from V and 0 bases from J; bases unmatched to any gene: 4. Positive CCR7 selection of CD45RO-negative cells yielded the naive CD8 cells, and terminally differentiated effector memory CD45RA+ cells were excluded.

The clonotype comes from a man aged 18 to 30 in good health. The chain combines TRBV6-8 with TRBJ2-7; 9 nucleotides match TRBD1. Sequenced sample: naive CD8+ T cells sorted from blood. The CDR3 sequence: CASNGGQGSYEQYF. The CDR3 DNA reads TGTGCCAGCAATGGGGGACAGGGCTCCTACGAGCAGTACTTC.